The T cell receptor beta chain under discussion was sequenced for a study of early T cells in non-severe SARS-CoV-2 infection. TCRdb analysed the 5' RACE reads with MiXCR anew, one entry per CDR3 protein. The sample lists approximately 77,000 distinct CDR3 sequences; more than 10% were seen once. There are many counts of this clonotype. Germline values: CDR1 GTSNPN, CDR2 SVGIG (reference sequence). V was pared by 4 bases and J by 1 base, with 7 bases of the junction left unmatched. This CDR3 contains 15 residues. The TCR sequence derives from an adult who was a healthcare worker with PCR-confirmed SARS-CoV-2 infection or an uninfected control (not recorded which). The J gene is TRBJ1-3, the V gene TRBV30, with 7 bases identical to TRBD1. The source material was whole blood. The CDR3 protein is CAWIIGGFSGNTIYF. The CDR3 DNA sequence: TGTGCCTGGATCATAGGGGGCTTTTCTGGAAACACCATATATTTT.